Each of the 24 T cell receptor beta chains below was sequenced from the same sample in a study of T cell repertoires in cytomegalovirus infection. MiXCR was run by TCRdb on the reads, yielding one entry per CDR3 protein. The sample yields 230,000 or so distinct CDR3 sequences, more than 15% seen once. The specimen was CD8+ T cells from PBMCs. Source of these receptors: a human donor in good health (CMV status not recorded). Some clones in this sample may be carry-over from other donors' samples.

This clonotype was observed at least ten times. The chain has TRBV7-8 and TRBJ1-6; 9 bases are a match to TRBD1. Germline V gives CDR1 SGHVS, CDR2 FQNEAQ. Trimming at V came to 4 bases and at J to 4 bases, leaving 2 bases not matched to a gene. The CDR3 consists of 15 residues. CDR3 in amino acids: CASSSDRGYNSPLHF. The CDR3, as DNA: TGTGCCAGCAGCTCGGACAGGGGTTATAATTCACCCCTCCACTTT.

The gene calls are TRBV4-1 and TRBJ2-1; possibly TRBD1 or TRBD2 for D (5 bases each). Trimming stripped 2 bases from V and 4 bases from J, with 9 bases between. This CDR3 has 14 amino acids. Germline loops: CDR1 MGHRA, CDR2 YSYEKL. CDR3 sequence (DNA): TGCGCCAGCAGCCAAACCGAGGGGTACAATGAGCAGTTCTTC. Its translation is CASSQTEGYNEQFF.

The J gene is TRBJ2-1, the V gene TRBV3-1; D is unresolved. The CDR3 runs to 16 residues. Trimming left V 0 bases short and J 0 bases short, with 9 bases between. Germline CDR1 LGHDT, CDR2 YNNKEL (reference sequence). CDR3 sequence (DNA): TGTGCCAGCAGCCAAGATTTGCGGAGCTCCTACAATGAGCAGTTCTTC. Translating it yields CASSQDLRSSYNEQFF.

The gene calls are TRBV4-2 and TRBJ2-3; 10 bases are shared with TRBD1. The junction had 12 bases not matched to a gene; V was cut back by 4 bases and J by 5 bases. The CDR3 length is 17 residues. Germline assignment: CDR1 LGHNA and CDR2 YNFKEQ. The CDR3 DNA reads TGTGCCAGCAGCCGGTTACCTGACAGGGGGCAGAAAGATACGCAGTATTTT. Encoded protein: CASSRLPDRGQKDTQYF.

The genes are TRBV7-3 and TRBJ1-4; D gene ambiguous. From germline, CDR1 is SGHTA and CDR2 FQGTGA. This CDR3 has 12 amino acids. V was pared by 6 bases and J by 8 bases, with 10 bases between. The CDR3 bases are TGTGCCAGCAGGACCGGGAGAGAAAAACTGTTTTTT. It encodes CASRTGREKLFF.

This clonotype came up many times. This chain links TRBV7-9 with TRBJ2-3; 8 bases line up with TRBD2. The ends lost 5 bases at V and 6 bases at J; junction bases unmatched: 13. The CDR3 spans 16 residues. CDR1 and CDR2 (germline): SEHNR, FQNEAQ (reference sequence). CDR3 coding DNA: TGTGCCAGCAGCCCCCCCAGCGGGGGCCCCTCTGATACGCAGTATTTT. Protein product: CASSPPSGGPSDTQYF.

The table lists this clonotype with a few counts. The junction shows a germline mismatch at one end, possibly a read error. The rearrangement uses TRBV4-1 and TRBJ2-1; D tentatively fits TRBD1 or TRBD2 (6 bases each). Germline V gives CDR1 MGHRA, CDR2 YSYEKL. The CDR3 is 15 residues long. CDR3: CASSLFGGRNNEQFF. The CDR3 nucleotides read TGTGCCAGCAGCCTATTCGGGGGCAGAAACAATGAGCAGTTCTTC.

This clonotype appeared a few times. The rearrangement links TRBV7-9 to TRBJ2-1; 8 bases are shared with TRBD1. V gave up 3 bases and J gave up 3 bases; unmatched junction bases: 4. The CDR3 extends over 15 amino acids. Per the germline V gene, CDR1 is SEHNR and CDR2 is FQNEAQ (reference sequence). The chain's CDR3 is CASSFTGQDYNEQFF. CDR3 DNA sequence: TGTGCCAGCAGCTTCACGGGACAGGACTACAATGAGCAGTTCTTC.

CDR3 residues: CASSIAGKGYEQYF. In DNA form, the CDR3 reads TGTGCCAGTAGTATAGCAGGGAAGGGCTACGAGCAGTACTTC. The rearrangement links TRBV19 to TRBJ2-7, with D maybe TRBD1 (5 bases). There are 14 residues in the CDR3. Germline V gives CDR1 LNHDA, CDR2 SQIVND (reference sequence). Trimming cost V 1 base and J 3 bases, with 10 bases left between them.

The chain carries TRBV6-1 and TRBJ1-5; 9 nucleotides align to TRBD1. The germline V gene encodes CDR1 MNHNS and CDR2 SASEGT. Trimming at V came to 1 base and at J to 3 bases, leaving 7 bases not matched to a gene. The length of the CDR3 is 17 residues. DNA for the CDR3: TGTGCCAGCAGTGAAGTGCCGGGACAGGGACACAATCAGCCCCAGCATTTT. It is translated as CASSEVPGQGHNQPQHF.

This clonotype appeared many times. The chain carries TRBV2 and TRBJ1-2; 8 bases match TRBD1. Germline CDR1 and CDR2: SNHLY and FYNNEI. The junction had 1 base not matched to a gene; V was cut back by 10 bases and J by 3 bases. The CDR3 contains 11 residues. DNA of the CDR3: TGTGCCAAGACAGGGGACTATGGCTACACCTTC. This translates into CAKTGDYGYTF.

This rearrangement joins TRBV6-5 to TRBJ1-2, with TRBD1 identical over 8 bases. CDR1 is MNHEY and CDR2 is SVGAGI in the germline V gene. The junction had 10 bases not matched to a gene; V was cut back by 0 bases and J by 7 bases. CDR3 length equals 16 residues. CDR3 bases: TGTGCCAGCAGTTACTCGTCTGGGGACAGGCTGCGTGGCTACACCTTC. It yields the protein CASSYSSGDRLRGYTF.

This clonotype was detected many times. The chain employs TRBV7-6 and TRBJ1-1; TRBD1 matches at 8 bases. From germline, CDR1 is SGHVS and CDR2 FNYEAQ. The CDR3 spans 15 residues. V shed 3 bases and J 3 bases; nucleotides not matched to a gene: 6. The CDR3 sequence: CASSFHDRGYTEAFF. In DNA, the CDR3 is TGTGCCAGCAGCTTCCACGACAGGGGCTACACTGAAGCTTTCTTT.

In regard to this clonotype: This may be a read error: a much more frequent sequence differs by one nucleotide. V and J are TRBV7-6 and TRBJ2-1, with D tentatively TRBD1 (6 bases). The CDR3 has 15 residues. CDR1 and CDR2 (germline): SGHVS, FNYEAQ. Trimming pared 1 base from V and 8 bases from J, leaving 15 bases between. CDR3 amino acids: CASSLVTGPLDEQFF. The CDR3 nucleotides read TGTGCCAGCAGCTTAGTGACAGGACCTCTGGATGAGCAGTTCTTC.

The chain carries TRBV15 and TRBJ2-7; D not resolved. Trimming left V 0 bases short and J 3 bases short, with 6 bases between. Germline CDR1 reads LNHNV; CDR2 reads YYDKDF (reference sequence). CDR3 length: 13 amino acids. CDR3 sequence reads: CATSRDTRYEQYF. The CDR3 DNA is TGTGCCACCAGCAGAGATACACGCTACGAGCAGTACTTC.

The table lists this clonotype with a few counts. CDR3 sequence reads: CASSSQNEQFF. For the CDR3, the DNA is TGTGCCAGCAGCTCTCAAAATGAGCAGTTCTTC. This chain uses TRBV7-8 with TRBJ2-1, with D unclear. Germline-derived CDR1 and CDR2 are SGHVS and FQNEAQ. The V and J ends lost 4 bases and 7 bases respectively, with 5 bases between them. This CDR3 contains 11 residues.

The V call is TRBV12-5, the J call TRBJ2-3; tentative D call: TRBD1 (6 bases). Germline V gene sequence: CDR1 LGHNT, CDR2 FRNRAP. This CDR3 is 18 amino acids long. V lost 5 bases to trimming and J lost 3 bases, with 24 bases between them. The CDR3 spells CASGKPGPRTASTDTQYF. CDR3 coding DNA: TGTGCTAGTGGTAAGCCAGGCCCCAGGACAGCGTCGACAGATACGCAGTATTTT.

Details on this clonotype: This may be a read error: a much more frequent sequence differs by one nucleotide. CDR3 nucleotides: TGTGCCAGCAGCTTAGCGGTCGGCAATAGCAATCAGCCCCAGCATTTT. It yields the protein CASSLAVGNSNQPQHF. This sequence joins TRBV7-8 and TRBJ1-5; D gene unclear. Trimming took 0 bases from V and 0 from J, leaving 9 bases between them. This CDR3 spans 16 amino acids. The germline gives CDR1 SGHVS, CDR2 FQNEAQ. The full variable domain, its missing parts supplied by reference TRBV7-8 and TRBJ1-5, is GAGVSQSPRYKVAKRGQDVALRCDPISGHVSLFWYQQALGQGPEFLTYFQNEAQLDKSGLPSDRFFAERPEGSVSTLKIQRTQQEDSAVYLCASSLAVGNSNQPQHFGDGTRLSIL.

In regard to this clonotype: This may be a read error, as it is one base from a much larger clone. CDR3: CASSLHLGQRETQYF. As DNA, the CDR3 is TGTGCCAGCAGCCTCCACTTGGGACAGAGAGAGACCCAGTACTTC. The chain couples TRBV7-6 to TRBJ2-5; 7 nucleotides align to TRBD1. Germline CDR1 SGHVS, CDR2 FNYEAQ. This CDR3 is built from 15 residues. V was clipped by 5 bases and J by 4 bases; unmatched bases: 10.

This clonotype was seen ten or more times. The rearrangement joins TRBV12-3 or TRBV12-4 to TRBJ2-7; tentatively, D is TRBD2 (5 bases). The CDR3 has 14 amino acids. The ends were cut back, 3 bases at V and 5 bases at J, with 14 bases in the middle. CDR3 DNA sequence: TGTGCCAGCAGTTTCCTAGGCGGGTTCGACGAGCAGTACTTC. Translated: CASSFLGGFDEQYF.

This clonotype turned up a few times. The rearrangement links TRBV27 to TRBJ1-2; 8 nucleotides match TRBD1. V was clipped by 3 bases and J by 6 bases; unmatched bases: 9. This CDR3 has 15 residues. The germline CDR1 and CDR2 sequences are MNHEY and SMNVEV (reference sequence). CDR3 amino acids: CASSFGGDRGDGYTF. CDR3 DNA sequence: TGTGCCAGCAGTTTTGGGGGCGACAGGGGCGATGGCTACACCTTC.

The chain recombines TRBV29-1 with TRBJ2-2; 7 nucleotides agree with TRBD1. V lost 3 bases and J lost 6; bases outside the gene matches: 7. CDR1 and CDR2 (germline): SQVTM, ANQGSEA. This CDR3 comprises 14 residues. CDR3 region: CSVEGQFGSGELFF. For the CDR3, the DNA is TGCAGCGTTGAGGGACAGTTCGGGTCCGGGGAGCTGTTTTTT.

J is TRBJ2-7 and V is TRBV2; 7 nucleotides agree with TRBD1. The CDR3 is made up of 13 amino acids. Trimming cost V 9 bases and J 6 bases; bases outside gene matches: 11. Germline V gene sequence: CDR1 SNHLY, CDR2 FYNNEI. CDR3 sequence: CARRQGPTGEQYF. CDR3 nucleotides: TGTGCCAGACGACAGGGACCTACGGGCGAGCAGTACTTC.

This chain links TRBV29-1 with TRBJ1-2; D gene ambiguous. Per the germline V gene, CDR1 is SQVTM and CDR2 is ANQGSEA. The CDR3 is made up of 14 amino acids. With 1 base removed from V and 6 bases from J, the gap between germline ends came to 15 bases. This CDR3 reads CSVEVLEGYDGYTF. DNA of the CDR3: TGCAGCGTTGAAGTACTTGAGGGTTACGATGGCTACACCTTC.